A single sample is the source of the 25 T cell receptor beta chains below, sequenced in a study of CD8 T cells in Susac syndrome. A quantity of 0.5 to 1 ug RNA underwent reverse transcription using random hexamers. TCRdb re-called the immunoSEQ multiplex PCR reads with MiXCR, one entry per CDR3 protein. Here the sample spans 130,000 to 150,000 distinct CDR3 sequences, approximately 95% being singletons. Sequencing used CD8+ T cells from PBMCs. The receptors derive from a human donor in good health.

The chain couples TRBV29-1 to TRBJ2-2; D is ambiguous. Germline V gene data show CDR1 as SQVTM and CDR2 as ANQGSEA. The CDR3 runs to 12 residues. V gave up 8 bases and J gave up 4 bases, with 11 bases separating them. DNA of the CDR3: TGCAGCACCGTCGTAGGCACCGGGGAGCTGTTTTTT. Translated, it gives CSTVVGTGELFF.

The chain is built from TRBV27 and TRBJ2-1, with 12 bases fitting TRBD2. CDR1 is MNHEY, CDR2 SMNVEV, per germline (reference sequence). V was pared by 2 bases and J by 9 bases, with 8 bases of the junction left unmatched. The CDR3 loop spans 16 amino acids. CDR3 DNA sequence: TGTGCCAGCAGTTTACCGGCTAGCGGGAGGGTGGGTGAGCAGTTCTTC. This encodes CASSLPASGRVGEQFF.

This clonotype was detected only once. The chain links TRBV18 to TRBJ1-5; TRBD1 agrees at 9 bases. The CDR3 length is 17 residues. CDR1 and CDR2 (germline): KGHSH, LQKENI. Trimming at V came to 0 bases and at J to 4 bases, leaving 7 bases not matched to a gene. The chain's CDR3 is CASSPPRDRDRNQPQHF. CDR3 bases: TGTGCCAGCTCACCACCCCGGGACAGGGACCGTAATCAGCCCCAGCATTTT.

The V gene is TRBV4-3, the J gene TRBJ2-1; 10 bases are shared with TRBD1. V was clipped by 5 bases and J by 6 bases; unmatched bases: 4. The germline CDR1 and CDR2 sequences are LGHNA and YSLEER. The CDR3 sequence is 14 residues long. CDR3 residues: CASSGWTGGNEQFF. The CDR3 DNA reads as TGCGCCAGCAGCGGTTGGACAGGGGGCAATGAGCAGTTCTTC.

CDR3 region: CSAEPGTAQETQYF. The CDR3 DNA follows: TGCAGTGCTGAACCCGGGACAGCCCAAGAGACCCAGTACTTC. The rearrangement uses TRBV20-1 and TRBJ2-5, with 7 bases fitting TRBD1. Germline V gene lookup returns CDR1 DFQATT and CDR2 SNEGSKA (reference sequence). The V gene end was trimmed by 5 bases and the J gene end by 1 base; junction bases not matched to a gene: 7. This CDR3 is 14 amino acids long.

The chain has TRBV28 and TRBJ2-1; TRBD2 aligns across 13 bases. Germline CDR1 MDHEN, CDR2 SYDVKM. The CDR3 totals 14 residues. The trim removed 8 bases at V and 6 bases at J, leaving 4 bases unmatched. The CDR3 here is CASLTSGGPNEQFF. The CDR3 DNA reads TGTGCCAGCCTGACTAGCGGGGGGCCCAATGAGCAGTTCTTC.

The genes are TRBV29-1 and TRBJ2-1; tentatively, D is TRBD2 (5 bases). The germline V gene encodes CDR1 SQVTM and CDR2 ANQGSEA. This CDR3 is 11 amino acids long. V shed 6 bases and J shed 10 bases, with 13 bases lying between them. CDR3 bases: TGCAGCGTCCCCTTCGGCGGGGAGCAGTTCTTC. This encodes CSVPFGGEQFF.

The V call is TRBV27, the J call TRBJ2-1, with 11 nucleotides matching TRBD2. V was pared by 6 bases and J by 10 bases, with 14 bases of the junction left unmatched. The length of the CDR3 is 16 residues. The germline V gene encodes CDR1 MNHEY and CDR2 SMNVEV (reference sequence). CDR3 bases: TGTGCCAGCAGCCACACTCTAGCGGGAGGTCTTGAGGAGCAGTTCTTC. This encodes CASSHTLAGGLEEQFF.

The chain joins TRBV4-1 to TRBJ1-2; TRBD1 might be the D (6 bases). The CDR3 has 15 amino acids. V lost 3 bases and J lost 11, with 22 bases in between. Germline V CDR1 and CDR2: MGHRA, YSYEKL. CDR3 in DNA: TGCGCCAGCAGCCACCATCAGGAGTACAGGGAAAGATACACCTTC. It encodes CASSHHQEYRERYTF.

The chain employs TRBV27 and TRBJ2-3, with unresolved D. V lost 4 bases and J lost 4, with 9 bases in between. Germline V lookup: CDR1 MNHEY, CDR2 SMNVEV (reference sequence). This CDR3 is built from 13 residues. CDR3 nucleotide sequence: TGTGCCAGCAGTTCAATGGACGCAGATACGCAGTATTTT. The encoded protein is CASSSMDADTQYF.

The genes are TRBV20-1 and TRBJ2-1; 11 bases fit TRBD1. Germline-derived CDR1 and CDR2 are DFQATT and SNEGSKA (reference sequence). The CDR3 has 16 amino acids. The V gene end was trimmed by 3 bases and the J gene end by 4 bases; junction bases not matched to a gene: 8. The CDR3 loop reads CSASPSGTGGYNEQFF. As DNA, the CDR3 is TGCAGTGCTAGTCCATCCGGGACAGGGGGTTACAATGAGCAGTTCTTC.

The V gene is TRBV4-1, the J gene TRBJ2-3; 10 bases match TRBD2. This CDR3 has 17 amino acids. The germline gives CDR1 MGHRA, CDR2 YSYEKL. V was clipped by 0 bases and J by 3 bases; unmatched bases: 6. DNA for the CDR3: TGCGCCAGCAGCCAAGATACGGCTAGCGGGAGAACAGATACGCAGTATTTT. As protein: CASSQDTASGRTDTQYF.

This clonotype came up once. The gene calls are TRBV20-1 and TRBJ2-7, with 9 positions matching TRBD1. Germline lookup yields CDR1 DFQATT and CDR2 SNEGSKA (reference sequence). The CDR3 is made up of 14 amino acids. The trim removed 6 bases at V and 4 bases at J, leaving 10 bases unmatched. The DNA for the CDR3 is TGCAGTGCCCGCGACAGGGGGGGTCCTTACGAGCAGTACTTC. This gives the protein CSARDRGGPYEQYF.

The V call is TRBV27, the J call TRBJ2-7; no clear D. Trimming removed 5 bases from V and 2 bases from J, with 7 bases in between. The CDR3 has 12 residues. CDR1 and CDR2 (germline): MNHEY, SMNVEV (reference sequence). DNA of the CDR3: TGTGCCAGCAGTGGGATTCCCTACGAGCAGTACTTC. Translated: CASSGIPYEQYF.

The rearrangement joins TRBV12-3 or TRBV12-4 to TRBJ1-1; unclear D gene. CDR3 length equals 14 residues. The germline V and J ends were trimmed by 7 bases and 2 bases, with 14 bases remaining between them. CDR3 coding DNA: TGTGCCAGCATGGGGATCGACCCCAACACTGAAGCTTTCTTT. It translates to CASMGIDPNTEAFF.

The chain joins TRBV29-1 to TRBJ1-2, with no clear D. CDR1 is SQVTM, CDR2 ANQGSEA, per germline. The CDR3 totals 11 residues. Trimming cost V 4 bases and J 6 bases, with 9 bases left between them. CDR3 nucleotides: TGCAGCGTTGCGGTCCGCAATGGCTACACCTTC. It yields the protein CSVAVRNGYTF.

CDR3 nucleotides: TGTGCCAGCAGTTTCGACGGGACGGCCTACGAGCAGTACTTC. Its protein is CASSFDGTAYEQYF. The genes are TRBV27 and TRBJ2-7; the D call may be TRBD1 or TRBD2 (5 bases each). Germline values: CDR1 MNHEY, CDR2 SMNVEV (reference sequence). Trimming removed 3 bases from V and 2 bases from J, with 11 bases in between. This CDR3 contains 14 residues.

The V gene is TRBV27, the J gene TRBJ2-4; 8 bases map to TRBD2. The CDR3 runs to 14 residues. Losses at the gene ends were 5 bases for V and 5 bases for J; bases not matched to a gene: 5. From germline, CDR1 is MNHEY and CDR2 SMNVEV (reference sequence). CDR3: CASSPLREENIQYF. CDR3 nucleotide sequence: TGTGCCAGCAGTCCTCTGCGGGAGGAAAACATTCAGTACTTC.

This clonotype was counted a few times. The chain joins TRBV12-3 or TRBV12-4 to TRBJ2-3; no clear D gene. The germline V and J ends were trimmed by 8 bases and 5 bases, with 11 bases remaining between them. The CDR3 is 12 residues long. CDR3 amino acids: CASSPPGDTQYF. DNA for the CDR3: TGTGCCAGCTCACCACCGGGAGATACGCAGTATTTT.

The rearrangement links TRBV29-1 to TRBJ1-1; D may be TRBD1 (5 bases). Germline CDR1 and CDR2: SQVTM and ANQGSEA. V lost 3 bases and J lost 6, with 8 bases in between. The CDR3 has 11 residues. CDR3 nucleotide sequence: TGCAGCGTTGATCAGGGCGCTGAAGCTTTCTTT. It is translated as CSVDQGAEAFF.

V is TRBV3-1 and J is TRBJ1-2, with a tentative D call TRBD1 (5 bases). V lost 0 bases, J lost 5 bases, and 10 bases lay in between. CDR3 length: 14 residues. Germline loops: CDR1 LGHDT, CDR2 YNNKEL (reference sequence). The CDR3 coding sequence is TGTGCCAGCAGCCAAGATCTGAGACAGTATGGCTACACCTTC. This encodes CASSQDLRQYGYTF.

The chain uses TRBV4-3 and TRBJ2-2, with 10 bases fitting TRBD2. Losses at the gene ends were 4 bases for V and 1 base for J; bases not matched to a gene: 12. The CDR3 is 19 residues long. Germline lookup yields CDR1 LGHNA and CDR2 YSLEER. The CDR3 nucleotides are TGCGCCAGCAGCCGTTGGCCCTCTAGCGGGAGATTGAACACCGGGGAGCTGTTTTTT. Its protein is CASSRWPSSGRLNTGELFF.

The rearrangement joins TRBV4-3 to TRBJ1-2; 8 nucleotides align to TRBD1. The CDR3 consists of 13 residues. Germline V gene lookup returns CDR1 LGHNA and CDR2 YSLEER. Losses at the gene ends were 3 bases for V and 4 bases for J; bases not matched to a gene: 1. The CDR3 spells CASSHRGPYGYTF. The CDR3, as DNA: TGCGCCAGCAGCCACAGGGGGCCCTATGGCTACACCTTC.

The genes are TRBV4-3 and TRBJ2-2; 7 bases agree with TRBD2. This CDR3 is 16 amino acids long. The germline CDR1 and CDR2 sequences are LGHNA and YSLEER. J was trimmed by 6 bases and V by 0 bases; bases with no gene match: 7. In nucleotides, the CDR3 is TGCGCCAGCAGCCAAGATAGTTCGGGGAGGGCCGGGGAGCTGTTTTTT. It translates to CASSQDSSGRAGELFF.

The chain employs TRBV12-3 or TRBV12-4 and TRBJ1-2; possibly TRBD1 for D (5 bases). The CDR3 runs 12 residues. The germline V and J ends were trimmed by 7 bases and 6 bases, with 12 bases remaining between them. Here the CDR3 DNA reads TGTGCCAGCATCGGGGGTTATCATGGCTACACCTTC. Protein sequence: CASIGGYHGYTF.